Here is one T cell receptor (beta chain) with its context. Clones were read by immunoSEQ multiplex PCR, and TCRdb kept only the in-frame ones, dropping some. In the table there are over a million clones, 95% to 99% of which are singletons. These data come from a study of shared clonotypes between healthy human individuals. Study in general: Donors had three CD4 naive, three CD4 memory, two CD8 naive and one CD8 memory plate apiece.

This receptor was obtained from a man younger than 40 in good health. Material for sequencing was naive CD4+ T cells sorted from blood. The subset denotes: CD45RA+ positively selected.

The CDR3 DNA is TGTGCCAGCGCCAGGGATTACGAGCAGTACTTC. It codes for CASARDYEQYF. J is TRBJ2-7 and V is TRBV2, with a weak D call TRBD1 (5 bases). V was shortened by 8 bases and J by 4 bases, with 9 bases between the two germline ends. CDR3 length equals 11 residues. CDR1 is SNHLY, CDR2 FYNNEI, per germline.